Each of the 13 T cell receptor beta chains below was sequenced from the same sample in a study of T-cell memory formation after mild COVID-19. TCRdb used MiXCR to reprocess the 5' RACE reads, holding one entry per CDR3 protein. The sample lists about 200,000 distinct CDR3 sequences; over 7.5% were seen once. Sample: PBMCs or a T cell subset sorted from them (not recorded which). These receptors were taken from a man younger than 30 who had mild COVID-19 (a few samples of this study predate the infection). Cell type and time point are not known.

This clonotype was observed many times. This sequence joins TRBV9 and TRBJ1-6; TRBD1 aligns across 9 bases. Germline-derived CDR1 and CDR2 are SGDLS and YYNGEE. This CDR3 region has 16 residues. The V gene end was trimmed by 4 bases and the J gene end by 6 bases; junction bases not matched to a gene: 8. The CDR3 coding sequence is TGTGCCAGCAGCCCAAGCGACAGGGGGTTTAATTCACCCCTCCACTTT. As protein: CASSPSDRGFNSPLHF.

This clonotype was picked up a small number of times. The V and J genes are TRBV3-1 and TRBJ2-1; 7 bases line up with TRBD2. V lost 5 bases, J lost 7 bases, and 14 bases stayed unmatched. The CDR3 consists of 16 residues. Germline V lookup: CDR1 LGHDT, CDR2 YNNKEL (reference sequence). CDR3 DNA: TGTGCCAGCAGCTACTCAGCGGGGAGGATTTTGAATGAGCAGTTCTTC. Translated, it gives CASSYSAGRILNEQFF.

This clonotype was recorded at least ten times. The J gene is TRBJ2-7, the V gene TRBV7-8, with D possibly TRBD1 on 5 matching bases. Per the germline V gene, CDR1 is SGHVS and CDR2 is FQNEAQ. Between the trimmed V and J ends, which lost 5 bases and 6 bases, there was a span of 14 bases. This CDR3 contains 13 residues. The CDR3 coding sequence is TGTGCCAGCAGCGCCAACCCAGGGCTCGAGCAGTACTTC. It yields the protein CASSANPGLEQYF.

Ten or more counts support this clonotype. The chain carries TRBV27 and TRBJ2-1; TRBD1 matches 7 bases. From germline, CDR1 is MNHEY and CDR2 SMNVEV (reference sequence). Trimming took 5 bases from V and 8 from J; bases not matched to a gene: 15. The CDR3 is made up of 16 amino acids. Here the CDR3 DNA reads TGTGCCAGCAGTCCTTTTGGGGCAGGGGGTTATGATGAGCAGTTCTTC. Encoded protein: CASSPFGAGGYDEQFF.

This clonotype was seen more than once but under ten times. This chain joins TRBV18 and TRBJ1-1, with TRBD1 as a possible D gene (5 bases). The V gene lost 0 bases and the J gene lost 7 bases, with 15 bases spanning the gap. Germline CDR1 and CDR2: KGHSH and LQKENI. The CDR3 sequence is 15 residues long. CDR3 residues: CASSPPGSGSYEAFF. As DNA, the CDR3 is TGTGCCAGCTCACCACCCGGTTCAGGGTCATATGAAGCTTTCTTT.

This sequence joins TRBV11-2 and TRBJ2-1, with 13 positions matching TRBD2. V shed 1 base, J shed 4 bases, and the junction held 1 base outside the gene matches. The CDR3 totals 16 residues. CDR1 and CDR2 from the germline V gene are SGHAT and FQNNGV. This chain's CDR3 is CASSLVLAGGYNEQFF. As DNA, the CDR3 is TGTGCCAGCAGCTTAGTACTAGCGGGGGGGTACAATGAGCAGTTCTTC.

This clonotype was seen a few times. V and J are TRBV6-6 and TRBJ2-5, with TRBD2 matching 9 bases. This CDR3 is built from 15 residues. V lost 2 bases and J lost 5; bases outside the gene matches: 6. The germline V gene has CDR1 MNHNY and CDR2 SVGAGI (reference sequence). The CDR3 protein is CASSYGLAGWETQYF. CDR3 bases: TGTGCCAGCAGTTACGGGCTAGCGGGGTGGGAGACCCAGTACTTC.

This clonotype was observed at least ten times. The chain links TRBV5-1 to TRBJ2-5; D perhaps matches TRBD2 (6 bases). Trimming removed 5 bases at V and 1 base at J, with 15 bases between. This CDR3 contains 15 residues. Germline CDR1 and CDR2: SGHRS and YFSETQ. CDR3 in amino acids: CASRWGGRAQETQYF. CDR3 sequence (DNA): TGCGCCAGCAGATGGGGAGGTCGAGCCCAAGAGACCCAGTACTTC.

This clonotype occurred many times. The chain couples TRBV4-1 to TRBJ2-7, with 8 positions matching TRBD1. V gave up 5 bases and J gave up 6 bases; unmatched junction bases: 12. This CDR3 has 15 amino acids. Germline values: CDR1 MGHRA, CDR2 YSYEKL. The CDR3: CASSSRTGPLGEQYF. The CDR3 DNA reads as TGCGCCAGCAGCTCACGGACAGGGCCGTTGGGCGAGCAGTACTTC.

This sequence joins TRBV6-2 or TRBV6-3 and TRBJ2-6; D uncertain. V was trimmed by 7 bases and J by 0 bases, leaving 10 bases between them. The CDR3 loop spans 15 amino acids. The germline V gene encodes CDR1 MNHEY and CDR2 SVGEGT. This chain's CDR3 is CASTRPLSGANVLTF. The CDR3, as DNA: TGTGCCAGCACTAGGCCACTCTCTGGGGCCAACGTCCTGACTTTC.

The table lists this clonotype with a few counts. V is TRBV5-1 and J is TRBJ2-6, with a tentative D call TRBD1 (6 bases). CDR3 length equals 18 residues. Trimming removed 4 bases from V and 0 bases from J, with 17 bases in between. The germline V gene encodes CDR1 SGHRS and CDR2 YFSETQ. CDR3 nucleotides: TGCGCCAGCAGCCGGAACCCTCGGGACATCTCTGGGGCCAACGTCCTGACTTTC. It encodes CASSRNPRDISGANVLTF. Drawing the rest from reference TRBV5-1 and TRBJ2-6, the complete variable domain is KAGVTQTPRYLIKTRGQQVTLSCSPISGHRSVSWYQQTPGQGLQFLFEYFSETQRNKGNFPGRFSGRQFSNSRSEMNVSTLELGDSALYLCASSRNPRDISGANVLTFGAGSRLTVL.

This clonotype was found many times. This sequence joins TRBV29-1 and TRBJ2-2, with TRBD2 identical over 11 bases. The CDR3 is 16 residues long. Losses at the gene ends were 6 bases for V and 1 base for J; bases not matched to a gene: 7. Germline-derived CDR1 and CDR2 are SQVTM and ANQGSEA. CDR3 DNA: TGCAGCGTCCGGTCCACTAGCGGGGGGAACACCGGGGAGCTGTTTTTT. Protein sequence: CSVRSTSGGNTGELFF.

The chain uses TRBV11-3 and TRBJ2-3; TRBD1 matches 8 bases. The CDR3 loop spans 14 amino acids. Per germline, CDR1 SGHNT and CDR2 YENEEA. The trim removed 5 bases at V and 3 bases at J, leaving 4 bases unmatched. For the CDR3, the DNA is TGTGCCAGCAGCCCGGACAGGGCGACAGATACGCAGTATTTT. Encoded protein: CASSPDRATDTQYF.